A single sample is the source of the 28 T cell receptor beta chains below, sequenced in a study of blood T cells in healthy people across ages. A J-beta primer mix and a sample-barcoded 5' primer were used in a second PCR of roughly 7 to 12 cycles. Via MiXCR, TCRdb re-called the 5' RACE reads, giving one row per CDR3 protein. The sample carries 1.5 million to 2 million distinct CDR3 sequences, around 48% recorded once. Specimen: blood. The origin of the receptors is a woman aged 40 to 55 in good health.

This clonotype showed up just a few times. The chain employs TRBV6-6 and TRBJ1-2, with a possible D match to TRBD1 (6 bases). CDR1 and CDR2 from the germline V gene are MNHNY and SVGAGI (reference sequence). This CDR3 is 14 amino acids long. V was pared by 2 bases and J by 4 bases, with 11 bases between. CDR3 sequence reads: CASSYDLGAYGYTF. The CDR3 DNA reads TGTGCCAGCAGTTACGACTTGGGGGCCTATGGCTACACCTTC.

Concerning this clonotype: A much larger clone is a single base away; this may be a read error. The chain couples TRBV6-4 to TRBJ2-1; 7 nucleotides align to TRBD1. This CDR3 has 13 residues. Germline CDR1 MRHNA, CDR2 SNTAGT. The junction had 4 bases not matched to a gene; V was cut back by 3 bases and J by 8 bases. CDR3 sequence reads: CASSEGTEDEQFF. CDR3 nucleotide sequence: TGTGCCAGCAGTGAAGGGACAGAAGATGAGCAGTTCTTC.

The chain employs TRBV7-2 and TRBJ2-3, with a tentative D call TRBD2 (6 bases). Deletions cut 5 bases from V and 13 bases from J, with 19 bases between. The CDR3 runs to 13 residues. Germline values: CDR1 SGHTA, CDR2 FQGNSA. CDR3 region: CASSAEAGSPEYF. The DNA for the CDR3 is TGTGCCAGCAGCGCCGAAGCGGGTTCTCCGGAGTATTTT.

V gene TRBV5-1 combines with J gene TRBJ2-1, with a possible D match to TRBD2 (6 bases). This CDR3 has 12 residues. Germline CDR1 SGHRS, CDR2 YFSETQ. V was cut by 2 bases and J by 11 bases, with 11 bases left in between. The CDR3 bases are TGCGCCAGCAGCTTCGGAGGGGCTCAGCAGTTCTTC. Its protein product is CASSFGGAQQFF.

This chain links TRBV6-5 with TRBJ2-5; 10 bases align to TRBD2. Germline-derived CDR1 and CDR2 are MNHEY and SVGAGI. Germline trimming cut 2 bases from V and 2 bases from J; bases unmatched to any gene: 11. The CDR3 totals 18 residues. The CDR3 is CASSYPSIGLADQETQYF. The DNA for the CDR3 is TGTGCCAGCAGTTACCCGAGTATTGGACTAGCGGATCAAGAGACCCAGTACTTC.

This clonotype was found a few times. The genes are TRBV4-1 and TRBJ2-3; D is ambiguous. In germline, CDR1 is MGHRA, CDR2 YSYEKL. Trimming shortened V by 0 bases and J by 0 bases, and 10 bases separated the two germline ends. The CDR3 length is 16 residues. The CDR3 sequence: CASSQEGLASTDTQYF. The CDR3 coding sequence is TGCGCCAGCAGCCAAGAGGGGTTAGCTAGCACAGATACGCAGTATTTT.

The chain links TRBV5-1 to TRBJ2-3; 9 bases line up with TRBD1. J lost 4 bases, V lost 5 bases, and 8 bases had no gene match. This CDR3 spans 15 amino acids. CDR1 is SGHRS and CDR2 is YFSETQ in the germline V gene. The CDR3 spells CASSIQGAQADTQYF. As DNA, the CDR3 is TGCGCCAGCAGTATACAGGGGGCGCAGGCAGATACGCAGTATTTT.

The chain has TRBV6-5 and TRBJ2-7; D not certain. Looked up from germline, CDR1 is MNHEY and CDR2 is SVGAGI. V dropped 2 bases and J dropped 8 bases, with 7 bases sitting between them. This CDR3 has 11 residues. CDR3 coding DNA: TGTGCCAGCAGTTACGCCGAACAGCAGTACTTC. Protein product: CASSYAEQQYF.

The gene calls are TRBV5-1 and TRBJ2-5, with 7 bases fitting TRBD2. Looked up from germline, CDR1 is SGHRS and CDR2 is YFSETQ. V shed 4 bases and J 2 bases; nucleotides not matched to a gene: 8. This CDR3 contains 15 residues. CDR3 DNA sequence: TGCGCCAGCAGCATACGGGACTATCCGCAAGAGACCCAGTACTTC. Translated, it gives CASSIRDYPQETQYF.

In this sample, this clonotype turned up a few times. This chain connects TRBV28 to TRBJ2-7; 9 bases are a match to TRBD1. The CDR3 length is 12 residues. In germline, CDR1 is MDHEN, CDR2 SYDVKM. CDR3 protein: CAGGQGVYEQYF. DNA of the CDR3: TGTGCGGGGGGACAGGGAGTCTACGAGCAGTACTTC.

The genes are TRBV28 and TRBJ1-2; no firm D call. Per the germline V gene, CDR1 is MDHEN and CDR2 is SYDVKM. The CDR3 has 14 residues. The V end lost 2 bases, the J end lost 4 bases, and 11 bases lay between the germline ends. The CDR3 region is CASSLDLTGYGYTF. The DNA for the CDR3 is TGTGCCAGCAGTTTAGACCTGACGGGCTATGGCTACACCTTC.

There are many counts of this clonotype. The chain joins TRBV20-1 to TRBJ2-7; 10 bases match TRBD1. Germline-derived CDR1 and CDR2 are DFQATT and SNEGSKA (reference sequence). Germline trimming cut 4 bases from V and 4 bases from J; bases unmatched to any gene: 1. This CDR3 spans 12 amino acids. CDR3: CSATGQGYEQYF. The CDR3 region has the DNA TGCAGTGCTACGGGACAGGGGTACGAGCAGTACTTC.

A few counts support this clonotype. The chain couples TRBV6-5 to TRBJ2-1, with 11 positions matching TRBD1. J gave up 6 bases and V 0 bases, and 7 bases lay outside the gene matches. Germline V gives CDR1 MNHEY, CDR2 SVGAGI. The CDR3 runs 17 residues. The CDR3 region has the DNA TGTGCCAGCAGTTACTCGAACCCCGGGACAGGGGGCAATGAGCAGTTCTTC. It yields the protein CASSYSNPGTGGNEQFF.

Only a few counts were recorded for this clonotype. This chain connects TRBV6-5 to TRBJ1-5, with 10 bases that match TRBD1. The V gene's germline CDR1 is MNHEY and CDR2 SVGAGI. This CDR3 region has 14 residues. After removal of 4 bases from V and 5 bases from J, the junction contained 2 bases not matched to a gene. CDR3 protein: CASSSTGGYQPQHF. The CDR3 region has the DNA TGTGCCAGCAGTTCGACAGGGGGCTATCAGCCCCAGCATTTT.

The chain joins TRBV20-1 to TRBJ1-2; D possibly corresponds to TRBD1 (5 bases). This CDR3 contains 13 residues. The V and J ends lost 5 bases and 6 bases respectively, with 16 bases between them. Germline V gene lookup returns CDR1 DFQATT and CDR2 SNEGSKA (reference sequence). The CDR3 here is CSAGDRRGNGYTF. CDR3 bases: TGCAGTGCTGGGGACCGCCGAGGGAATGGCTACACCTTC.

The chain joins TRBV20-1 to TRBJ2-1; perhaps TRBD2 as D (6 bases). CDR1 DFQATT and CDR2 SNEGSKA come from the germline V gene (reference sequence). Trimming took 1 base from V and 7 from J, leaving 11 bases between them. The CDR3 covers 13 residues. The CDR3, as DNA: TGCAGTGCTAGAGGGGGGGTCTGGAATGAGCAGTTCTTC. It is translated as CSARGGVWNEQFF.

This chain joins TRBV7-2 and TRBJ2-5, with 7 bases lining up with TRBD1. The V gene's germline CDR1 is SGHTA and CDR2 FQGNSA. Trimming cost V 6 bases and J 5 bases; bases outside gene matches: 9. The CDR3 totals 14 residues. CDR3 bases: TGTGCCAGCAGGTCCGACAGGGATGGGGAGACCCAGTACTTC. Protein: CASRSDRDGETQYF.

The chain is built from TRBV27 and TRBJ2-3; D gene unclear. The V end lost 5 bases, the J end lost 6 bases, and 18 bases lay between the germline ends. This CDR3 spans 15 amino acids. The germline CDR1 and CDR2 sequences are MNHEY and SMNVEV (reference sequence). The CDR3 DNA reads as TGTGCCAGCAGTCTAATCCCGTTAAGGACGGATACGCAGTATTTT. It specifies CASSLIPLRTDTQYF.

This clonotype was seen only a few times. The chain employs TRBV12-3 or TRBV12-4 and TRBJ2-1; the match to TRBD1 covers 7 bases. J gave up 12 bases and V 5 bases, and 4 bases lay outside the gene matches. CDR3 length: 11 amino acids. Here the CDR3 reads CASSPNRGQFF. The CDR3 DNA reads TGTGCCAGCAGTCCCAACAGGGGGCAGTTCTTC.

The chain combines TRBV7-2 with TRBJ2-2, with TRBD1 as a possible D gene (6 bases). This CDR3 has 16 amino acids. Germline V lookup: CDR1 SGHTA, CDR2 FQGNSA. V was pared by 1 base and J by 2 bases, with 11 bases between. This chain's CDR3 is CASSLGGTPNTGELFF. DNA for the CDR3: TGTGCCAGCAGCTTAGGGGGGACACCTAACACCGGGGAGCTGTTTTTT.

This clonotype was found a few times. This chain uses TRBV5-1 with TRBJ2-3; the D gene could be TRBD1 or TRBD2 (6 bases each). CDR1 and CDR2 from the germline V gene are SGHRS and YFSETQ. V gave up 1 base and J gave up 2 bases, with 11 bases separating them. This CDR3 is built from 15 residues. CDR3 protein: CASSLTGAITDTQYF. In DNA form, the CDR3 reads TGCGCCAGCAGCTTGACGGGGGCCATCACAGATACGCAGTATTTT.

The chain joins TRBV20-1 to TRBJ2-7; D remains ambiguous. V shed 6 bases and J shed 7 bases, with 13 bases lying between them. The CDR3 is 11 amino acids. CDR1 is DFQATT, CDR2 SNEGSKA, per germline (reference sequence). The CDR3 loop reads CSATLLREQYF. CDR3 DNA: TGCAGTGCAACTCTGTTGCGGGAGCAGTACTTC.

The rearrangement joins TRBV29-1 to TRBJ1-2, with TRBD1 matching over 9 bases. V lost 0 bases, J lost 5 bases, and 19 bases stayed unmatched. In germline, CDR1 is SQVTM, CDR2 ANQGSEA. The CDR3 is 19 residues long. This CDR3 is CSVEDQSPGTGTKGYGYTF. CDR3 bases: TGCAGCGTTGAAGATCAAAGTCCCGGGACAGGGACGAAGGGTTATGGCTACACCTTC.

The gene calls are TRBV5-1 and TRBJ2-7, with 8 nucleotides matching TRBD1. With 6 bases clipped from V and 7 bases from J, the junction kept 15 bases outside the gene matches. The CDR3 is made up of 15 amino acids. Germline V gene sequence: CDR1 SGHRS, CDR2 YFSETQ. The CDR3, as DNA: TGCGCCAGCACCCATCTGCCAGGGGGCCTAGAGGAGCAGTACTTC. Protein product: CASTHLPGGLEEQYF.

The CDR3 sequence: CASSRKVSTDTQYF. CDR3 bases: TGTGCCAGCAGCCGAAAAGTTAGCACAGATACGCAGTATTTT. This chain links TRBV12-3 or TRBV12-4 with TRBJ2-3; D remains unclear. This CDR3 is 14 amino acids long. Trimming cost V 6 bases and J 0 bases, with 10 bases left between them.

V and J are TRBV11-2 and TRBJ2-5; D is uncertain. The CDR3 extends over 15 amino acids. Trimming took 5 bases from V and 2 from J, leaving 15 bases between them. CDR1 and CDR2 (germline): SGHAT, FQNNGV. The CDR3 DNA follows: TGTGCCAGCAGCCAGGCTCCCTCCCAGCAAGAGACCCAGTACTTC. This codes for CASSQAPSQQETQYF.

This clonotype turned up a few times. This chain joins TRBV13 and TRBJ2-7; no reliable D call. This CDR3 contains 16 residues. CDR1 PRHDT and CDR2 FYEKMQ come from the germline V gene (reference sequence). Trimming pared 5 bases from V and 7 bases from J, leaving 24 bases between. The CDR3 DNA sequence: TGTGCCAGCAGCCCCTCGTACCTCGGGCTTCATAAGGAGCAGTACTTC. Protein product: CASSPSYLGLHKEQYF.

V is TRBV28 and J is TRBJ2-5; unclear D gene. This CDR3 spans 11 amino acids. Germline V CDR1 and CDR2: MDHEN, SYDVKM. The V gene lost 7 bases and the J gene lost 5 bases, with 8 bases spanning the gap. The CDR3, as DNA: TGTGCCAGCACCAGGTTCGAGACCCAGTACTTC. It specifies CASTRFETQYF.